Below, 13 T cell receptor beta chains from the same sample are listed, as sequenced in a study of blood T cell repertoires in COVID-19. Assay used: immunoSEQ multiplex PCR; TCRdb lists only in-frame clones, some missing. The sample shows roughly 49,000 clones, 80% to 90% of them seen only once. The sample consisted of peripheral blood. The receptors were sampled from a man aged 50-59 years with active COVID-19.

The V and J genes are TRBV4-2 and TRBJ2-5, with 9 bases aligning to TRBD1. Germline assignment: CDR1 LGHNA and CDR2 YNFKEQ. The trim removed 4 bases at V and 5 bases at J, leaving 5 bases unmatched. The CDR3 is made up of 14 amino acids. DNA of the CDR3: TGTGCCAGCAGCCTAGGGACAGGGAGTGAGACCCAGTACTTC. Translated: CASSLGTGSETQYF.

The CDR3 nucleotides are TGTGCCAGCAGCTTATCTGCGGGGTCTGAGCAGTTCTTC. Translated: CASSLSAGSEQFF. V is TRBV7-9 and J is TRBJ2-1, with D possibly matching TRBD2 (6 bases). The CDR3 is made up of 13 amino acids. Trimming pared 2 bases from V and 9 bases from J, leaving 11 bases between. The germline V gene encodes CDR1 SEHNR and CDR2 FQNEAQ (reference sequence).

This clone came up once. The chain uses TRBV7-6 and TRBJ1-1, with 8 bases fitting TRBD1. Germline V CDR1 and CDR2: SGHVS, FNYEAQ. The J segment lost 0 bases and the V segment lost 5 bases, leaving 5 bases of the junction unmatched. The CDR3 consists of 15 residues. The CDR3 region is CASSLPTGVNTEAFF. The CDR3, as DNA: TGTGCCAGCAGCCTTCCGACAGGGGTGAACACTGAAGCTTTCTTT.

Here the CDR3 DNA reads TGTGCCAGCAGCTTGCTTGACACCAATGAAAAACTGTTTTTT. It is translated as CASSLLDTNEKLFF. The V and J genes are TRBV7-8 and TRBJ1-4; D is undetermined. Trimming left V 3 bases short and J 5 bases short, with 10 bases between. Germline assignment: CDR1 SGHVS and CDR2 FQNEAQ. The CDR3 has 14 residues.

This chain links TRBV20-1 with TRBJ1-1, with D tentatively TRBD1 (5 bases). The V gene's germline CDR1 is DFQATT and CDR2 SNEGSKA (reference sequence). There are 13 residues in the CDR3. Trimming took 6 bases from V and 1 from J, leaving 12 bases between them. CDR3 bases: TGCAGTGCCAGTCGGGGGAGGAACACTGAAGCTTTCTTT. Protein product: CSASRGRNTEAFF.

In this sample, this clone turned up a few times. The chain has TRBV6-2 or TRBV6-3 and TRBJ1-2; 7 nucleotides match TRBD1. Germline V gene lookup returns CDR1 MNHEY and CDR2 SVGEGT. The CDR3 is 13 amino acids. V trimming: 6 bases; J trimming: 0 bases; junction bases outside the gene matches: 1. CDR3 DNA: TGTGCCAGCAGCCAGGGGGCTAACTATGGCTACACCTTC. As protein: CASSQGANYGYTF.

The chain joins TRBV7-2 to TRBJ2-5, with D maybe TRBD1 (6 bases). The germline gives CDR1 SGHTA, CDR2 FQGNSA. This CDR3 spans 15 amino acids. Trimming left V 1 base short and J 2 bases short, with 11 bases between. The CDR3 DNA reads TGTGCCAGCAGCTTAGGGCCAGGGGCGCAAGAGACCCAGTACTTC. It encodes CASSLGPGAQETQYF.

The chain combines TRBV6-4 with TRBJ2-1; 10 nucleotides align to TRBD2. V dropped 6 bases and J dropped 7; count of bases not matched to a gene: 9. The CDR3 totals 15 residues. Germline-derived CDR1 and CDR2 are MRHNA and SNTAGT. In DNA form, the CDR3 reads TGTGCCAGCAGCGGAGCGGGAGGGCCTTTAAATGAGCAGTTCTTC. Its translation is CASSGAGGPLNEQFF.

V gene TRBV7-6 combines with J gene TRBJ2-5; perhaps TRBD2 as D (6 bases). Looked up from germline, CDR1 is SGHVS and CDR2 is FNYEAQ. V lost 6 bases to trimming and J lost 4 bases, with 12 bases between them. The length of the CDR3 is 13 residues. Here the CDR3 reads CASSSREAETQYF. For the CDR3, the DNA is TGTGCCAGCAGTTCCAGGGAGGCAGAGACCCAGTACTTC.

The V call is TRBV7-2, the J call TRBJ2-3; 10 bases map to TRBD2. With 11 bases clipped from V and 6 bases from J, the junction kept 8 bases outside the gene matches. This CDR3 is 13 amino acids long. In germline, CDR1 is SGHTA, CDR2 FQGNSA. The CDR3 DNA sequence: TGTGCCGGAGCGGGGGGGAGCTTCGATACGCAGTATTTT. Residues: CAGAGGSFDTQYF.

The chain joins TRBV5-1 to TRBJ2-5; 9 positions match TRBD1. The CDR3 length is 14 residues. V dropped 4 bases and J dropped 3; count of bases not matched to a gene: 4. CDR1 and CDR2 (germline): SGHRS, YFSETQ. The DNA for the CDR3 is TGCGCCAGCAGCACTGGGACAGGGAAAGAGACCCAGTACTTC. This gives the protein CASSTGTGKETQYF. The full variable domain, completed using reference TRBV5-1 and TRBJ2-5, is KAGVTQTPRYLIKTRGQQVTLSCSPISGHRSVSWYQQTPGQGLQFLFEYFSETQRNKGNFPGRFSGRQFSNSRSEMNVSTLELGDSALYLCASSTGTGKETQYFGPGTRLLVL.

The J gene is TRBJ1-4, the V gene TRBV2, with a weak D call TRBD1 (6 bases). CDR3 length: 14 amino acids. The germline V gene encodes CDR1 SNHLY and CDR2 FYNNEI. V lost 5 bases and J 2 bases, leaving 9 bases between the germline ends. The DNA of the CDR3 is TGTGCCAGCAGTCGGGACACTACTAATGAAAAACTGTTTTTT. This translates into CASSRDTTNEKLFF.

This chain connects TRBV30 to TRBJ1-2; 10 bases line up with TRBD1. The CDR3 loop spans 14 amino acids. The germline CDR1 and CDR2 sequences are GTSNPN and SVGIG (reference sequence). Trimming removed 6 bases from V and 6 bases from J; junction bases left unmatched: 10. CDR3 DNA sequence: TGTGCCTGCCCCAGACAGGGGGCGAAAAATGGCTACACCTTC. Translated, it gives CACPRQGAKNGYTF. Filled out from reference TRBV30 and TRBJ1-2, the complete variable domain reads SQTIHQWPATLVQPVGSPLSLECTVEGTSNPNLYWYRQAAGRGLQLLFYSVGIGQISSEVPQNLSASRPQDRQFILSSKKLLLSDSGFYLCACPRQGAKNGYTFGSGTRLTVV.